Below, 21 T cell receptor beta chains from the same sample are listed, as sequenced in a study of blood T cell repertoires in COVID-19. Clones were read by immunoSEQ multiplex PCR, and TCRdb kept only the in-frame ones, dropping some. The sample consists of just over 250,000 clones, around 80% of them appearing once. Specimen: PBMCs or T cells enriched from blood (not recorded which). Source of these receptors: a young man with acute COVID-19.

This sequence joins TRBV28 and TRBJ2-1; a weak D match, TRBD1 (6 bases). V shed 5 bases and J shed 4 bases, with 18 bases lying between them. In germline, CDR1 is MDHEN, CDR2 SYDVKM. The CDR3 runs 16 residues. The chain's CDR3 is CASSRLTGTQYNEQFF. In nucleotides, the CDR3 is TGTGCCAGCAGTCGCCTTACCGGGACACAATACAATGAGCAGTTCTTC.

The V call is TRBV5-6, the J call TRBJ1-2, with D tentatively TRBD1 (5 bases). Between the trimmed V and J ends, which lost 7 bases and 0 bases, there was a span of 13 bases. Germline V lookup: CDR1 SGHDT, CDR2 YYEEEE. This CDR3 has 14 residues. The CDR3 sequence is CASSRGGANYGYTF. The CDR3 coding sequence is TGTGCCAGCTCTCGGGGGGGAGCTAACTATGGCTACACCTTC.

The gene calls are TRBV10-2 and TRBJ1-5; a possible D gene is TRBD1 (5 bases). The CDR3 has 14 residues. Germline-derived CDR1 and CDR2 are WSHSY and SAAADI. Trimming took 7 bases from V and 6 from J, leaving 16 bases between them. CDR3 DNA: TGCGCCAGCACTCCCGGGACGGGGGGTCAGCCCCAGCATTTT. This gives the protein CASTPGTGGQPQHF.

The CDR3 loop reads CATSIAGQTETQYF. CDR3 coding DNA: TGTGCCACCAGTATAGCGGGGCAAACTGAGACCCAGTACTTC. The chain uses TRBV24-1 and TRBJ2-5, with 8 bases identical to TRBD2. The V and J ends lost 6 bases and 5 bases, in that order; junction bases with no gene match: 7. The CDR3 contains 14 residues. Germline-derived CDR1 and CDR2 are KGHDR and SFDVKD.

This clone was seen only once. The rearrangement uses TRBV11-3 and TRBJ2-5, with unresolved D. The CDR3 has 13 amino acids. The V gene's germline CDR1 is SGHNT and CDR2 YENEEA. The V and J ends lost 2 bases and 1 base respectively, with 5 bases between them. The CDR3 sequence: CASSLSFQETQYF. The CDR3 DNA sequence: TGTGCCAGCAGCTTATCTTTCCAAGAGACCCAGTACTTC.

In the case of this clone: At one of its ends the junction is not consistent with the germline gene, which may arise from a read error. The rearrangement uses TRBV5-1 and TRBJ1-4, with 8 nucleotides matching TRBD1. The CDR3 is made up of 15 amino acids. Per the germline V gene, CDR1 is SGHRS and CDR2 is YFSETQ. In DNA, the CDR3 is TGTGCCAGCAGCGCTACAGGGGGATCTAATGAAAAACTGTTTTTT. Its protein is CASSATGGSNEKLFF. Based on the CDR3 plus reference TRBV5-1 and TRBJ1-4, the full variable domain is KAGVTQTPRYLIKTRGQQVTLSCSPISGHRSVSWYQQTPGQGLQFLFEYFSETQRNKGNFPGRFSGRQFSNSRSEMNVSTLELGDSALYLCASSATGGSNEKLFFGSGTQLSVL.

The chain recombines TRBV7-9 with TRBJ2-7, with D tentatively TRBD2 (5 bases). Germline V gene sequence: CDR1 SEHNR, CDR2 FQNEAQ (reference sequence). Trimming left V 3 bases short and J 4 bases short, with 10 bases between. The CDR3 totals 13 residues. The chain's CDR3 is CASSLIGGYEQYV. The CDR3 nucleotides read TGTGCCAGCAGCTTGATCGGCGGGTACGAGCAGTACGTC.

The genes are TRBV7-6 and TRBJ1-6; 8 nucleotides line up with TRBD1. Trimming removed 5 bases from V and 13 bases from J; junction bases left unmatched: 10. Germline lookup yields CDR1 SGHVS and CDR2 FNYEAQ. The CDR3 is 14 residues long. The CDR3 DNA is TGTGCCAGCAGCCAAGACAGGGGAAATAGGCCCCTCCACTTT. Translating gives CASSQDRGNRPLHF.

CDR3 amino acids: CASSGQGQPQHF. The DNA of the CDR3 is TGTGCCAGCAGTGGACAGGGTCAGCCCCAGCATTTT. The chain employs TRBV27 and TRBJ1-5; TRBD1 matches at 8 bases. V was pared by 5 bases and J by 6 bases, with 0 bases of the junction left unmatched. Germline CDR1 is MNHEY and CDR2 is SMNVEV (reference sequence). The CDR3 is 12 residues long.

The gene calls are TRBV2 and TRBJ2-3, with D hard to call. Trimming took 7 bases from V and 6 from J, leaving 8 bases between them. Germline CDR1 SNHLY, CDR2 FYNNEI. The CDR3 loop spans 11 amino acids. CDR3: CASTTEDTQYF. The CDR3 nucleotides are TGTGCCAGCACTACAGAGGATACGCAGTATTTT.

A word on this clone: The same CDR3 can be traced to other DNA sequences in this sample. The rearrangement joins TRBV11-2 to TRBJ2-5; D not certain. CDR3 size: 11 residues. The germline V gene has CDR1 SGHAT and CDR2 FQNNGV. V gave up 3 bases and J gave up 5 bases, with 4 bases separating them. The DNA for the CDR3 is TGTGCCAGCAGCTTCAGGGAGACCCAGTACTTC. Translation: CASSFRETQYF.

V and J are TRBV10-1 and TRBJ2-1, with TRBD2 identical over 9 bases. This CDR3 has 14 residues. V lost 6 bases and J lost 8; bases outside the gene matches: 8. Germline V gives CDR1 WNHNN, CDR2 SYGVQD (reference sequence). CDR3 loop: CASSDSGGRDEQFF. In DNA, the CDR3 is TGCGCCAGCAGCGATAGCGGGGGCAGGGATGAGCAGTTCTTC.

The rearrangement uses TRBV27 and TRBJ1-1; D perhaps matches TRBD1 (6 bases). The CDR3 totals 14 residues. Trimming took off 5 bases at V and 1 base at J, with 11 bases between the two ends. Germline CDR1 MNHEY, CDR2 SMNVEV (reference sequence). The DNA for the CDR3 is TGTGCCAGCAGTATCGGGACACCGAACACTGAAGCTTTCTTT. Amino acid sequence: CASSIGTPNTEAFF.

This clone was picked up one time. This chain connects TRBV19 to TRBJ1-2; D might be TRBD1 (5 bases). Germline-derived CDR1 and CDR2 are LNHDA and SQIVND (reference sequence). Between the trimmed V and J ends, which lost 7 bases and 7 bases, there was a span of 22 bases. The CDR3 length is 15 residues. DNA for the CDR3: TGTGCCAGTACCCCTGCTGCAGGGTCCTTCATTGGCTACACCTTC. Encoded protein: CASTPAAGSFIGYTF. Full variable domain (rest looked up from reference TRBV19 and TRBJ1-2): DGGITQSPKYLFRKEGQNVTLSCEQNLNHDAMYWYRQDPGQGLRLIYYSQIVNDFQKGDIAEGYSVSREKKESFPLTVTSAQKNPTAFYLCASTPAAGSFIGYTFGSGTRLTVV.

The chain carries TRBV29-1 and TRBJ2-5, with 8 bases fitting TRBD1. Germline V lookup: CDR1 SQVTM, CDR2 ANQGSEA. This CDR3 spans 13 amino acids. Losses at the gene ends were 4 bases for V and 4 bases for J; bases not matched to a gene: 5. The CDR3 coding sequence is TGCAGCGTTGTCCAGGGGGCACGAGAGACCCAGTACTTC. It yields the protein CSVVQGARETQYF.

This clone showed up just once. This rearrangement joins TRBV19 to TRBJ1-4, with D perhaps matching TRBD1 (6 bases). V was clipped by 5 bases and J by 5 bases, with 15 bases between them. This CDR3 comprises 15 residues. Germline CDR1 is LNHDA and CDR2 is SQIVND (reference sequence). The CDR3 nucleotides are TGTGCCAGTAGTGATCAACAGGGCCTCAATGAAAAACTGTTTTTT. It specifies CASSDQQGLNEKLFF.

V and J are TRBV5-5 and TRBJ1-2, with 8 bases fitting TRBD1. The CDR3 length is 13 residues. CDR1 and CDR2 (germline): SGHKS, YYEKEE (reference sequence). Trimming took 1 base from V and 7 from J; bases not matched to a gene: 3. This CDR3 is CASSLSQGVGYTF. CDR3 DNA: TGTGCCAGCAGCTTGTCACAGGGGGTTGGCTACACCTTC.

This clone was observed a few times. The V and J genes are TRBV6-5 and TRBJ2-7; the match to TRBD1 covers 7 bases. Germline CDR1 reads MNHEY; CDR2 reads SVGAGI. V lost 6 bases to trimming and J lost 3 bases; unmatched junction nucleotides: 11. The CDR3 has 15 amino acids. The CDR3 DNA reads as TGTGCCAGCAGCGATATCACAGGGGCCAACTACGAGCAGTACGTC. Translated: CASSDITGANYEQYV.

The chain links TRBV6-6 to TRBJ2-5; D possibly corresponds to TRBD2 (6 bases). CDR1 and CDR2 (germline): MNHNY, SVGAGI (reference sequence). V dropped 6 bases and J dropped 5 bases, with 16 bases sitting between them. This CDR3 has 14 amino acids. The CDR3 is CASSRGTFVETQYF. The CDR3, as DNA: TGTGCCAGCAGCCGCGGGACCTTTGTGGAGACCCAGTACTTC.

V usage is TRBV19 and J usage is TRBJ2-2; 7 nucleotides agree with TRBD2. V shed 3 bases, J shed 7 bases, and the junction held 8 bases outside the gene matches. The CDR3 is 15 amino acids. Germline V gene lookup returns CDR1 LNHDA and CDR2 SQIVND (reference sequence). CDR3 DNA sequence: TGTGCCAGTAGTATCGTCCCGGGACTAAGCGGGGAGCTGTTTTTT. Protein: CASSIVPGLSGELFF.

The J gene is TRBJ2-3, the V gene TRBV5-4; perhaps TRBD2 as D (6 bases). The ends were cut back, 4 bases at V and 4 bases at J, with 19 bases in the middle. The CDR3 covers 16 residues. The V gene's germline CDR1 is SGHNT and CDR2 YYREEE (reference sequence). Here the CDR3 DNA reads TGTGCCAGCAGCGCGGGTGGAGGGGCGCAGGCAGATACGCAGTATTTT. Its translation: CASSAGGGAQADTQYF.